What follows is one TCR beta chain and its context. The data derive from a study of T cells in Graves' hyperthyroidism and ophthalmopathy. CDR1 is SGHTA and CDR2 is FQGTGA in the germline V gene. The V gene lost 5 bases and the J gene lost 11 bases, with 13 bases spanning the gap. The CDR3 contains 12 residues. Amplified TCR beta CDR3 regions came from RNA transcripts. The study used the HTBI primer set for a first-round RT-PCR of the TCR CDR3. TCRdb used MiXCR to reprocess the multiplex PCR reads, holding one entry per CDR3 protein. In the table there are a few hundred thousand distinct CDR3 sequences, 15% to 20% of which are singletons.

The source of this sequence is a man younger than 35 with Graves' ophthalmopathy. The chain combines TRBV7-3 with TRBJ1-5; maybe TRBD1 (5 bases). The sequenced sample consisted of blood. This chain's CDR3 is CASSHPGGAQHF. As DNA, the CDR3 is TGTGCCAGCAGCCATCCGGGGGGGGCCCAGCATTTT.